This T cell receptor (beta chain) was profiled in a study of T cell clones after liver transplantation. Germline-derived CDR1 and CDR2 are WSHSY and SAAADI. The V gene lost 3 bases and the J gene lost 2 bases, with 7 bases spanning the gap. There are 13 residues in the CDR3. Sequenced by immunoSEQ multiplex PCR; TCRdb stores in-frame clones only, minus some. The sample has over 55,000 clones, around two thirds seen once. The gene calls are TRBV10-2 and TRBJ1-1, with TRBD1 as a possible D gene (6 bases). The material was CD4+ T cells from blood, obtained at the approximately 16-month timepoint. The receptor was isolated from a human patient who received a liver transplant. Some T cells may have come from the graft donor. In DNA form, the CDR3 reads TGCGCCAGCAGTGACAGGGGAAACACTGAAGCTTTCTTT. It translates to CASSDRGNTEAFF.